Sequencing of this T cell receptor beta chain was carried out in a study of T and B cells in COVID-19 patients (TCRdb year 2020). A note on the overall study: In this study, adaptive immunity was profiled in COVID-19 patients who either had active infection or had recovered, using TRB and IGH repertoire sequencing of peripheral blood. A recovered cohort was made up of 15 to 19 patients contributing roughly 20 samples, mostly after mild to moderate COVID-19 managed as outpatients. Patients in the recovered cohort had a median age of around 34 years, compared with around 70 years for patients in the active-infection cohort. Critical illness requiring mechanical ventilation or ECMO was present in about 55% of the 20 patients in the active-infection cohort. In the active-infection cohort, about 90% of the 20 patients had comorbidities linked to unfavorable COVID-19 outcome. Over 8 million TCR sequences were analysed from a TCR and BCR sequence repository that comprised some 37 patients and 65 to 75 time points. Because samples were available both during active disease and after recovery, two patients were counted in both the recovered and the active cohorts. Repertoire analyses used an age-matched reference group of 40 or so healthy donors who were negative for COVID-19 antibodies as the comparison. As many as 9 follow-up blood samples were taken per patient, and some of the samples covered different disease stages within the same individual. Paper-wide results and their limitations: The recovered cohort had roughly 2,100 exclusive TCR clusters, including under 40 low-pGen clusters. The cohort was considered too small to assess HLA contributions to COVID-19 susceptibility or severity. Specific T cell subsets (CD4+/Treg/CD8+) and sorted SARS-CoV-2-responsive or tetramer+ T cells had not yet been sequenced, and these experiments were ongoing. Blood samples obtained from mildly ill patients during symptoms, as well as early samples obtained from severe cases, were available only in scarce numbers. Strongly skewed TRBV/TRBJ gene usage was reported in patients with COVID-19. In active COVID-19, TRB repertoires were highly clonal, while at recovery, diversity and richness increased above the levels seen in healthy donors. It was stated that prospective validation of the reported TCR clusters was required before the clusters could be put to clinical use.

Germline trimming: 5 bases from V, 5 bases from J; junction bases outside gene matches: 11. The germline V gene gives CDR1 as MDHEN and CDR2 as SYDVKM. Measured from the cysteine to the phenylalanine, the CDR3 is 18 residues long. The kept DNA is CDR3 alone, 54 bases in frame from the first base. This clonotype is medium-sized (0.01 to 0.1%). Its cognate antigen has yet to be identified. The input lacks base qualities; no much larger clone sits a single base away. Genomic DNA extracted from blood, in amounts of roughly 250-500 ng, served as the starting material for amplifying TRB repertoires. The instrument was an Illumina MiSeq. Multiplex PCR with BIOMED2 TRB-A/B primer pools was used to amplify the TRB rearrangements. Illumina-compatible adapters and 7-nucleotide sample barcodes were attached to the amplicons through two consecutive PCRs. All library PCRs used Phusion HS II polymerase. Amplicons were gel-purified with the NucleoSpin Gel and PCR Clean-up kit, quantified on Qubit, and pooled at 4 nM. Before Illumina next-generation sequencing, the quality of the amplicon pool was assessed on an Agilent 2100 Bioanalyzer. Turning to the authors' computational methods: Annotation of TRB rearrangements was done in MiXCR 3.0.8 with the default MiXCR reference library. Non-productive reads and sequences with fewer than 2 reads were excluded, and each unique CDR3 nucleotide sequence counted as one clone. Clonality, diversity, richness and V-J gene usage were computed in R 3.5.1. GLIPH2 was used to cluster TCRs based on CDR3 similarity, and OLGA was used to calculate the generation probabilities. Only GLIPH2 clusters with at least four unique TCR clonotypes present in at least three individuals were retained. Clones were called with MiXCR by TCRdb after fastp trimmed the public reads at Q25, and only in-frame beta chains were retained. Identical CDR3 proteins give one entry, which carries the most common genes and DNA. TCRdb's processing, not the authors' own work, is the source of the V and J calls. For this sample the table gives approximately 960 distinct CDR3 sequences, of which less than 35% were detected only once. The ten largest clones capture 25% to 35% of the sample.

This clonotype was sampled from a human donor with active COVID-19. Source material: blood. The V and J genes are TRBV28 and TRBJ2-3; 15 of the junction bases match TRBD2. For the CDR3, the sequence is CASSRGSPGLAGGDTQYF. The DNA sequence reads TGTGCCAGCAGTCGGGGGTCGCCGGGACTAGCGGGAGGAGATACGCAGTATTTT.